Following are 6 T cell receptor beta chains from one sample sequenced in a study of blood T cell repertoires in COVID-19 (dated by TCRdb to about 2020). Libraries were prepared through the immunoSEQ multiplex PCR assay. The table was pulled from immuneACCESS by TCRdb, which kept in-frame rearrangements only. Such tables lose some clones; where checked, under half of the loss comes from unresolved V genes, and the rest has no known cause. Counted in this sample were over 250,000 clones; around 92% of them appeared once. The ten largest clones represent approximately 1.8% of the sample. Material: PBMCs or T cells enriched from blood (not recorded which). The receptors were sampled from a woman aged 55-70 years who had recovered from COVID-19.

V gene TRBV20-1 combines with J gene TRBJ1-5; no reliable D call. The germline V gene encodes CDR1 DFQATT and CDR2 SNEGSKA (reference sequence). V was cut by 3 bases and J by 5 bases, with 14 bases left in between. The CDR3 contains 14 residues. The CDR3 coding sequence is TGCAGTGCTAGTGGGGTTTTCCGGGATCAGCCCCAGCATTTT. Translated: CSASGVFRDQPQHF.

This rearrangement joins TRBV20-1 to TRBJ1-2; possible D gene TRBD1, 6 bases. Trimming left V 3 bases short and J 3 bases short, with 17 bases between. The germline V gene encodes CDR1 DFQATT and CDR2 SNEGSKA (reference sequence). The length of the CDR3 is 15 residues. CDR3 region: CSASKGEGADYGYTF. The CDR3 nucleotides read TGCAGTGCTAGTAAGGGGGAAGGGGCGGACTATGGCTACACCTTC.

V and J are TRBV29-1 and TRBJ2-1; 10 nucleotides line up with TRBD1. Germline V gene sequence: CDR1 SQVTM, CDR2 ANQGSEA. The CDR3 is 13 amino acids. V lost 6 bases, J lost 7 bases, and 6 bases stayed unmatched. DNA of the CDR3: TGCAGCGTCCGGGACAGGGGTCTGAATGAGCAGTTCTTC. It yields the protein CSVRDRGLNEQFF.

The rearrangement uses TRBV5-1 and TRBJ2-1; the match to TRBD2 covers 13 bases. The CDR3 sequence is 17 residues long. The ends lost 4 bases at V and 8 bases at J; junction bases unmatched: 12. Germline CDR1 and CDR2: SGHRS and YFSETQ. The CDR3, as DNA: TGCGCCAGCAGCATCGGACTAGGGACTAGCGGGGACTATGAGCAGTTCTTC. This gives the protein CASSIGLGTSGDYEQFF.

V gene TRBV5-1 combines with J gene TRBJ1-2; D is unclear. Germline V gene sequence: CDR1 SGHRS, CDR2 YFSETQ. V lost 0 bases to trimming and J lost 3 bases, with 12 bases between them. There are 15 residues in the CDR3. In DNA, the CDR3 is TGCGCCAGCAGCTTGGTAGGAGATCTTGACTATGGCTACACCTTC. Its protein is CASSLVGDLDYGYTF.

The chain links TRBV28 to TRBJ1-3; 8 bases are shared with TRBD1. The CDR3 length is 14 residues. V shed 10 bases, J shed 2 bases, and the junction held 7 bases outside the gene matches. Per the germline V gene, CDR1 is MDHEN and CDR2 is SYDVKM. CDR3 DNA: TGTGCCACCCATCAGACAGGGGCTGGAAACACCATATATTTT. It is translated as CATHQTGAGNTIYF.